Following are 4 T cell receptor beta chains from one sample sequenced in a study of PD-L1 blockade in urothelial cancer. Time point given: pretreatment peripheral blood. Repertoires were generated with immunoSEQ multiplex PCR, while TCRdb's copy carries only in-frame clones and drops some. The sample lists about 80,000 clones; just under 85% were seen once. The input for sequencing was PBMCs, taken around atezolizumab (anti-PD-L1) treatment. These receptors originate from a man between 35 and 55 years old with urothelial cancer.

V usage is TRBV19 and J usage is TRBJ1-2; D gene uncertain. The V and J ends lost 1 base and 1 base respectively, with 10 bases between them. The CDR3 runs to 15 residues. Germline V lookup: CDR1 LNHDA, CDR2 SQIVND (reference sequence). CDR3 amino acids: CASSIVEGVNYGYTF. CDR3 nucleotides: TGTGCCAGTAGTATAGTCGAGGGTGTTAACTATGGCTACACCTTC.

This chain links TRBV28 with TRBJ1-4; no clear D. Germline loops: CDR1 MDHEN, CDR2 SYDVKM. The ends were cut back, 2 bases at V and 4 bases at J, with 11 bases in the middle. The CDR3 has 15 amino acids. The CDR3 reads CASSLRRIRNEKLFF. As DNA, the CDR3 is TGTGCCAGCAGTTTAAGGAGGATCCGTAATGAAAAACTGTTTTTT.

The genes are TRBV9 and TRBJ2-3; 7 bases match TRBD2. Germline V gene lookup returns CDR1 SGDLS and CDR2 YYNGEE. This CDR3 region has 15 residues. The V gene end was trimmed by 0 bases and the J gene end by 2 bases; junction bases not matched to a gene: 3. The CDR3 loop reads CASSVGSGVTDTQYF. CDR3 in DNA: TGTGCCAGCAGCGTAGGCAGCGGGGTCACAGATACGCAGTATTTT.

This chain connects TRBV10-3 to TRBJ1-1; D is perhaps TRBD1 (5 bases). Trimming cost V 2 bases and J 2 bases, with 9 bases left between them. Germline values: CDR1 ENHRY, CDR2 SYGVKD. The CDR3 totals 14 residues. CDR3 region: CAISEPQGNTEAFF. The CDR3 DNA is TGTGCCATCAGTGAGCCCCAGGGTAACACTGAAGCTTTCTTT.